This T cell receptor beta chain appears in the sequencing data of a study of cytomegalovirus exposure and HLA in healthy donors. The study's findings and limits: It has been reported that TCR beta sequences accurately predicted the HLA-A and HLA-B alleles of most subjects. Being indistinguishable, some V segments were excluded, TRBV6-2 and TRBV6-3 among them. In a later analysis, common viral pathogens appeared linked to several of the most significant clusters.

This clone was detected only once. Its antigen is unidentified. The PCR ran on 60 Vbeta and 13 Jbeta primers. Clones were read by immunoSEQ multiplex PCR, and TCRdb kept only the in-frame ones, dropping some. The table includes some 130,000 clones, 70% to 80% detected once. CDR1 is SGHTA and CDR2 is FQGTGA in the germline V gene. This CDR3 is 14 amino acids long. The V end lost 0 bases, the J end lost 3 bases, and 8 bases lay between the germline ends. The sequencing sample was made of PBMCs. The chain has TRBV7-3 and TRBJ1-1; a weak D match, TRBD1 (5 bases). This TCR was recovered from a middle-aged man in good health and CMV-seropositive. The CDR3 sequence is CASSLTARDTEAFF. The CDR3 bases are TGTGCCAGCAGCTTAACGGCCAGGGACACTGAAGCTTTCTTT.